This T cell receptor (beta chain) was recovered during a study of OX40 agonist ivuxolimab in advanced cancers. This CDR3 region has 16 residues. Trimming at V came to 4 bases and at J to 6 bases, leaving 9 bases not matched to a gene. CDR1 is SGDLS and CDR2 is YYNGEE in the germline V gene. Libraries were prepared by immunoSEQ multiplex PCR; TCRdb keeps only in-frame clonotypes and omits some of them. Among tens of thousands of clones listed, 80% to 90% were seen once. In this sample, this clone turned up once. This sequence joins TRBV9 and TRBJ2-1; 11 nucleotides agree with TRBD1. This receptor was obtained from an adult with an advanced solid tumor such as melanoma, head and neck, liver or kidney cancer. The starting material was CD4+ or CD8+ T cells sorted from blood, obtained in a trial of the OX40 agonist ivuxolimab. DNA for the CDR3: TGTGCCAGCAGCTTCCCAGGGGGACAGGGGGTCAATGAGCAGTTCTTC. Translating it yields CASSFPGGQGVNEQFF. Full variable domain (remainder filled in from reference TRBV9 and TRBJ2-1): DSGVTQTPKHLITATGQRVTLRCSPRSGDLSVYWYQQSLDQGLQFLIQYYNGEERAKGNILERFSAQQFPDLHSELNLSSLELGDSALYFCASSFPGGQGVNEQFFGPGTRLTVL.